This T cell receptor (beta chain) was profiled in a study of beta chain features in type 1 diabetes. Study findings and constraints: Significant though moderate, a shortening of TCRB CDR3s appeared in all four CD4+ subsets of Type 1 diabetes patients.

Trimming shortened V by 4 bases and J by 5 bases, and 9 bases separated the two germline ends. Germline V gives CDR1 SGHRS, CDR2 YFSETQ. The CDR3 extends over 12 amino acids. Points on this clone: Its specificity is not known. This sample includes further DNA sequences coding for the same CDR3.

The study reverse transcribed the entire isolated RNA, so it sequenced expressed TCRB transcripts. There were some 3.6 million reads on average in the naive, central memory and regulatory T cell samples. This table comes from immunoSEQ multiplex PCR, and its TCRdb copy is limited to in-frame clones, with some not included. The table lists under 200,000 clones, about 9% of them singletons. The gene calls are TRBV5-1 and TRBJ2-5, with D unclear. The receptor's source is a woman under 30 with type 1 diabetes. Specimen: central memory CD4+ T cells from blood. CDR3 protein: CASSTNGETQYF. For the CDR3, the DNA is TGCGCCAGCAGCACCAACGGGGAGACCCAGTACTTC.